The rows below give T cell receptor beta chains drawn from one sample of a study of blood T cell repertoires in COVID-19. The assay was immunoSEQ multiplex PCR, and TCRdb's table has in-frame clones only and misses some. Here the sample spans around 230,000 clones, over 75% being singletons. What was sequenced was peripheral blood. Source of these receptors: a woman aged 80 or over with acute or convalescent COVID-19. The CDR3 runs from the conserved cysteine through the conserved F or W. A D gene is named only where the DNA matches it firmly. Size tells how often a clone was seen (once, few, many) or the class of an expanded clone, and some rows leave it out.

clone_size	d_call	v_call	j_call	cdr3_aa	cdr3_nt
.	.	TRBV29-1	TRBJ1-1	CSGQLEPEAFF	TGCAGCGGCCAATTGGAGCCTGAAGCTTTCTTT
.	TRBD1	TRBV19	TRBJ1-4	CASGDRATNEKLFF	TGTGCCAGCGGGGACAGAGCAACTAATGAAAAACTGTTTTTT
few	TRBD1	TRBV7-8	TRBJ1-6	CASSPDRGDSPLHF	TGTGCCAGCAGCCCGGACAGGGGTGATTCACCCCTCCACTTT
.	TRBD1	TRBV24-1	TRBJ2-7	CATSRDRGPGEQYF	TGTGCCACCAGTAGGGACAGGGGACCAGGCGAGCAGTACTTC
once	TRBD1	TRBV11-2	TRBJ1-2	CASSRGGSNYGYTF	TGTGCCAGCAGCCGAGGGGGCTCTAACTATGGCTACACCTTC
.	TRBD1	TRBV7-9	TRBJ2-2	CASSWGQLNTGELFF	TGTGCCAGCAGCTGGGGACAGCTGAACACCGGGGAGCTGTTTTTT
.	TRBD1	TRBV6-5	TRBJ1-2	CASSYGDRGDGYTF	TGTGCCAGCAGTTACGGTGACAGGGGGGATGGCTACACCTTC
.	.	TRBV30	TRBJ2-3	CAWSSTGFGTDTQYF	TGTGCCTGGAGTTCAACAGGGTTTGGCACAGATACGCAGTATTTT
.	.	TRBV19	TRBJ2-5	CASSHNPTGGGETQYF	TGTGCCAGTAGCCATAACCCGACGGGGGGCGGAGAGACCCAGTACTTC
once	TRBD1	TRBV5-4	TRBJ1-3	CASSLEGTGPGNTIYF	TGTGCCAGCAGCTTAGAGGGGACAGGCCCTGGAAACACCATATATTTT
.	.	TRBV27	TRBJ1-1	CASSLREDTEAFF	TGTGCCAGCAGTTTGAGGGAAGACACTGAAGCTTTCTTT
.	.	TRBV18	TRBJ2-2	CASSQTVVNTGELFF	TGTGCCAGCTCACAAACTGTCGTTAACACCGGGGAGCTGTTTTTT
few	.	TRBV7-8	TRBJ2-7	CASSLGRMRTYEQYF	TGTGCCAGCAGCTTAGGGAGAATGAGAACCTACGAGCAGTACTTC
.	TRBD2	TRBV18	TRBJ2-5	CASSPRLAGGETQYF	TGTGCCAGCTCACCAAGACTAGCGGGGGGTGAGACCCAGTACTTC
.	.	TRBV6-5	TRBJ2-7	CASSSSASSYEQYF	TGTGCCAGCAGTTCTAGCGCCAGCTCCTACGAGCAGTACTTC
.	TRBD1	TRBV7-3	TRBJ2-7	CASSPSGTAAYEQYF	TGTGCCAGCAGCCCGTCCGGGACAGCCGCCTACGAGCAGTACTTC
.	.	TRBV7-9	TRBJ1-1	CASSLPLRGTEAFF	TGTGCCAGCAGCTTACCTTTACGGGGCACTGAAGCTTTCTTT
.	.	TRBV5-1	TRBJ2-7	CASRPRTDSYEQYF	TGCGCCAGCAGGCCTAGGACAGATTCCTACGAGCAGTACTTC
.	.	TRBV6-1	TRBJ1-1	CASSEHHLRGNTEAFF	TGTGCCAGCAGTGAACATCATCTTCGCGGGAACACTGAAGCTTTCTTT
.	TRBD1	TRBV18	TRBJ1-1	CASSPKGGTGNTEAFF	TGTGCCAGCTCACCAAAAGGCGGGACAGGGAACACTGAAGCTTTCTTT
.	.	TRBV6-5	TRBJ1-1	CASSYSGGTEAFF	TGTGCCAGCAGTTACTCAGGGGGAACTGAAGCTTTCTTT
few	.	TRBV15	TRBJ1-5	CATSGRGGPQPQHF	TGTGCCACCAGCGGCCGGGGAGGCCCCCAGCCCCAGCATTTT
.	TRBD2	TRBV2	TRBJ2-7	CASSERSGTNHYEQYF	TGTGCCAGCAGTGAACGGTCGGGGACTAACCACTACGAGCAGTACTTC
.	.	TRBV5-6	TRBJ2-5	CASSFGETQYF	TGTGCCAGCAGCTTCGGAGAGACCCAGTACTTC
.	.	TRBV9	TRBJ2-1	CASSVLSISNEQFF	TGTGCCAGCAGCGTGTTGTCTATATCCAATGAGCAGTTCTTC
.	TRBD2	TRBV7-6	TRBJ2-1	CASRLAASYNEQFF	TGTGCCAGTCGACTAGCGGCCTCCTACAATGAGCAGTTCTTC